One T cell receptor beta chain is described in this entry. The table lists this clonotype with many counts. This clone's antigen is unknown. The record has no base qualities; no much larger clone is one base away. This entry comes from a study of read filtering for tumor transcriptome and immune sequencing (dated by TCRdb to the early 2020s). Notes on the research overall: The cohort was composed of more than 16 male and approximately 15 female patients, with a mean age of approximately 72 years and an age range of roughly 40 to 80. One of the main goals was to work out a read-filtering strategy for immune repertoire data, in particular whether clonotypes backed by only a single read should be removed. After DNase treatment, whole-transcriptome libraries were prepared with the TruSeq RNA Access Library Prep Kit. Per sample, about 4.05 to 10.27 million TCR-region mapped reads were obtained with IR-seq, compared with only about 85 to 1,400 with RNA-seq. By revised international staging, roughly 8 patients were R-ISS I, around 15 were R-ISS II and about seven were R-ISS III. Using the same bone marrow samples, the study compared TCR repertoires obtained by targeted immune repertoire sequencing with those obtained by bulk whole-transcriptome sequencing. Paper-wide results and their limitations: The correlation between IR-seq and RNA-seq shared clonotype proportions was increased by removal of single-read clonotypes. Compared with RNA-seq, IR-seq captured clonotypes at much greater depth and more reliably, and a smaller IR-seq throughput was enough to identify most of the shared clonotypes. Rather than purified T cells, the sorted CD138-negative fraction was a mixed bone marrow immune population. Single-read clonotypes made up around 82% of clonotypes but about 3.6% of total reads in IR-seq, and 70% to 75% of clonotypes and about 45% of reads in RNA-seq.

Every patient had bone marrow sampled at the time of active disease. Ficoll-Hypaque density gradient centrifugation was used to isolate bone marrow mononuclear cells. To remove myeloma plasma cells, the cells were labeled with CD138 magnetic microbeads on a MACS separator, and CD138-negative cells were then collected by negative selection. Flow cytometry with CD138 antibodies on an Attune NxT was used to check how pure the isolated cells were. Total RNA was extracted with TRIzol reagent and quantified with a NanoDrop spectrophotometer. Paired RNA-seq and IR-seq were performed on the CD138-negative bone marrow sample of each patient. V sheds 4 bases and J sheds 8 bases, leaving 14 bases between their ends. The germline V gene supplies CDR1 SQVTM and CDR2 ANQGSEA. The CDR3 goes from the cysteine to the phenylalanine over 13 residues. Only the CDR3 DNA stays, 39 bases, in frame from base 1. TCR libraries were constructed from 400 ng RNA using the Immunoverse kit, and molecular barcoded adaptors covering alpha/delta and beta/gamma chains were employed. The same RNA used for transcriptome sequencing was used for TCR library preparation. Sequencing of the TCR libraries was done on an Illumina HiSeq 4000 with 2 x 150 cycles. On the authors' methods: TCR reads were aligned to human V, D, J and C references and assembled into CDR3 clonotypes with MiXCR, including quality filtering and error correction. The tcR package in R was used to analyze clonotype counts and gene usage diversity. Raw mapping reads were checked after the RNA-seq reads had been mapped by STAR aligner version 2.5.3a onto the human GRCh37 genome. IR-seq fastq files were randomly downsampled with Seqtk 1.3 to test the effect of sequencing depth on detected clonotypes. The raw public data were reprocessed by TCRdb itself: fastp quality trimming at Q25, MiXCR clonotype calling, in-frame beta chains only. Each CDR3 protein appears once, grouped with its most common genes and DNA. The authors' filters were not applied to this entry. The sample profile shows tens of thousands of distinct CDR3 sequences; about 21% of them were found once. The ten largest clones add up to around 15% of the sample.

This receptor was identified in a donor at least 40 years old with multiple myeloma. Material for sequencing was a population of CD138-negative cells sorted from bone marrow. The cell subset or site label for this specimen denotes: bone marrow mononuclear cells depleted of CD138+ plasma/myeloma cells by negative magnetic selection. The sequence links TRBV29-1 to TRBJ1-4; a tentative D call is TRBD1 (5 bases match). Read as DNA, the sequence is TGCAGCGTTGCGATGGGGCCGAGGGAAAAACTGTTTTTT. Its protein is CSVAMGPREKLFF.